The source of this TCR beta chain is a study of post-analysis software for immune sequencing data. Study details: The patients showed relapsing-remitting, secondary progressive and progressive-relapsing multiple sclerosis courses.

About this clonotype: Its specificity is not known.

Unique molecular identifiers were built into the TCR beta cDNA libraries. With roughly 1 to 11 million T cells as the source, roughly 500,000 cDNA molecules resulted. TCRdb analysed the PCR reads with MiXCR anew, one entry per CDR3 protein. Altogether around 770,000 distinct CDR3 sequences are present, around 42% being singletons, with the ten largest covering approximately 5%. Broader study findings: Significantly decreased normalized Chao1 diversity was recorded for multiple sclerosis patients relative to controls. Under the F measure, samples that were prepared in one batch clustered strongly together.

The sequenced sample was blood. This clonotype was sampled from a girl between 5 and 17 years old with multiple sclerosis.

Here the CDR3 reads CASSLSVSYNEQFF. The CDR3 DNA follows: TGTGCCAGCAGTTTATCCGTCTCCTACAATGAGCAGTTCTTC. The rearrangement uses TRBV27 and TRBJ2-1; D gene ambiguous. The CDR3 is 14 amino acids. Germline CDR1 reads MNHEY; CDR2 reads SMNVEV (reference sequence). The germline V and J ends were trimmed by 0 bases and 0 bases, with 3 bases remaining between them.